The 22 T cell receptor beta chains given below trace back to one sample, sequenced in a study of cytomegalovirus exposure and HLA in healthy donors. The PCR used 60 Vbeta and 13 Jbeta primers. The repertoire was sequenced with immunoSEQ multiplex PCR; TCRdb's copy has only in-frame clones and lacks some. The sample includes around 94,000 clones, roughly three fifths seen only once; the top ten take around 4%. Material for sequencing was PBMCs. These receptors all stem from a young man in good health and CMV-seronegative.

This CDR3 reads CASSSDRGVNSPLHF. CDR3 in DNA: TGTGCCAGCAGCTCCGACAGGGGAGTGAATTCACCCCTCCACTTT. The chain recombines TRBV7-9 with TRBJ1-6; the match to TRBD1 covers 8 bases. CDR1 and CDR2 from the germline V gene are SEHNR and FQNEAQ (reference sequence). The V gene end was trimmed by 4 bases and the J gene end by 7 bases; junction bases not matched to a gene: 6. The CDR3 totals 15 residues.

The chain couples TRBV25-1 to TRBJ2-5; perhaps TRBD1 as D (5 bases). V lost 1 base to trimming and J lost 2 bases, with 8 bases between them. The germline V gene encodes CDR1 MGHDK and CDR2 SYGVNS. The CDR3 is 14 amino acids. This CDR3 is CASSEFRGQETQYF. The DNA of the CDR3 is TGTGCCAGCAGTGAATTTAGGGGTCAAGAGACCCAGTACTTC.

V gene TRBV18 combines with J gene TRBJ1-2; D remains ambiguous. Germline V CDR1 and CDR2: KGHSH, LQKENI. Between the trimmed V and J ends, which lost 3 bases and 2 bases, there was a span of 16 bases. The CDR3 spans 16 residues. The CDR3 region is CASSPPGKEPNYGYTF. CDR3 in DNA: TGTGCCAGCTCACCCCCGGGAAAGGAACCAAACTATGGCTACACCTTC. The full variable domain, its missing parts supplied by reference TRBV18 and TRBJ1-2, is NAGVMQNPRHLVRRRGQEARLRCSPMKGHSHVYWYRQLPEEGLKFMVYLQKENIIDESGMPKERFSAEFPKEGPSILRIQQVVRGDSAAYFCASSPPGKEPNYGYTFGSGTRLTVV.

The J gene is TRBJ1-5, the V gene TRBV7-9; no clear D. The V and J ends lost 1 base and 0 bases respectively, with 10 bases between them. Germline lookup yields CDR1 SEHNR and CDR2 FQNEAQ (reference sequence). The CDR3 sequence is 16 residues long. CDR3 coding DNA: TGTGCCAGCAGCTTAGTAACAGACTATAGCAATCAGCCCCAGCATTTT. Encoded protein: CASSLVTDYSNQPQHF.

The count of this clone is one. This chain joins TRBV18 and TRBJ2-1, with D possibly matching TRBD1 (5 bases). The CDR3 length is 18 residues. Trimming removed 2 bases from V and 4 bases from J, with 21 bases in between. CDR1 and CDR2 (germline): KGHSH, LQKENI. CDR3 protein: CASSPFGIKVTAYNEQFF. The DNA for the CDR3 is TGTGCCAGCTCACCATTCGGAATAAAGGTGACAGCTTACAATGAGCAGTTCTTC.

The J gene is TRBJ2-3, the V gene TRBV5-1; no definite D call. Trimming took 5 bases from V and 3 from J, leaving 10 bases between them. The CDR3 contains 13 residues. Germline assignment: CDR1 SGHRS and CDR2 YFSETQ. The CDR3, as DNA: TGCGCCAGCAGGGCTTGGAGTACAGATACGCAGTATTTT. Translated, it gives CASRAWSTDTQYF. The whole variable domain, remainder taken from reference TRBV5-1 and TRBJ2-3, is KAGVTQTPRYLIKTRGQQVTLSCSPISGHRSVSWYQQTPGQGLQFLFEYFSETQRNKGNFPGRFSGRQFSNSRSEMNVSTLELGDSALYLCASRAWSTDTQYFGPGTRLTVL.

As to this clone: One end of the junction does not line up with germline, which may come from a read error. The genes are TRBV6-1 and TRBJ1-1, with a tentative D call TRBD1 (6 bases). This CDR3 has 8 amino acids. In germline, CDR1 is MNHNS, CDR2 SASEGT. The DNA for the CDR3 is TGTGCCAGCAGAGGGGACATTTTT. Protein sequence: CASRGDIF.

V usage is TRBV9 and J usage is TRBJ2-2; 8 nucleotides line up with TRBD1. This CDR3 has 15 amino acids. The germline V gene has CDR1 SGDLS and CDR2 YYNGEE. Trimming cost V 6 bases and J 3 bases; bases outside gene matches: 7. The CDR3 reads CASTLDRVDTGELFF. The CDR3 bases are TGTGCCAGCACCTTGGACAGGGTTGACACCGGGGAGCTGTTTTTT. Combining the CDR3 with reference TRBV9 and TRBJ2-2 gives the whole variable domain DSGVTQTPKHLITATGQRVTLRCSPRSGDLSVYWYQQSLDQGLQFLIQYYNGEERAKGNILERFSAQQFPDLHSELNLSSLELGDSALYFCASTLDRVDTGELFFGEGSRLTVL.

This sequence joins TRBV29-1 and TRBJ2-5; 7 bases are shared with TRBD2. The DNA end is more similar to TRBJ2-7, so the J call may be wrong. The CDR3 is 11 amino acids. CDR1 is SQVTM, CDR2 ANQGSEA, per germline. The CDR3: CSGLGRDEQYF. The CDR3 DNA sequence: TGCAGCGGCCTGGGGAGGGACGAGCAGTACTTC.

The chain employs TRBV29-1 and TRBJ2-7, with TRBD1 as a possible D gene (6 bases). The CDR3 loop spans 13 amino acids. Germline CDR1 SQVTM, CDR2 ANQGSEA. V was cut by 7 bases and J by 7 bases, with 20 bases left in between. CDR3 residues: CSGTTGTPREQYF. The DNA for the CDR3 is TGCAGCGGTACTACAGGGACGCCACGGGAGCAGTACTTC.

The rearrangement joins TRBV4-2 to TRBJ2-5, with 8 positions matching TRBD1. CDR3 length: 16 residues. The V segment lost 3 bases and the J segment 5 bases; nucleotides outside the gene matches: 11. Per the germline V gene, CDR1 is LGHNA and CDR2 is YNFKEQ. Here the CDR3 reads CASSQGSTGGVETQYF. As DNA, the CDR3 is TGTGCCAGCAGCCAGGGCTCCACAGGGGGAGTCGAGACCCAGTACTTC.

V is TRBV29-1 and J is TRBJ1-1; a weak D match, TRBD1 (6 bases). Germline assignment: CDR1 SQVTM and CDR2 ANQGSEA. The CDR3 spans 13 residues. V was trimmed by 7 bases and J by 4 bases, leaving 16 bases between them. The CDR3 reads CSAADSLFTEAFF. As DNA, the CDR3 is TGCAGCGCCGCGGACAGCTTATTCACTGAAGCTTTCTTT.

The chain links TRBV6-6 to TRBJ2-2, with 9 positions matching TRBD2. The CDR3 is 12 residues long. Germline V gene data show CDR1 as MNHNY and CDR2 as SVGAGI (reference sequence). V dropped 8 bases and J dropped 9; count of bases not matched to a gene: 4. The CDR3 DNA is TGTGCCAGCTGTCTAGCGGGGAGGGAGCTGTTTTTT. Protein: CASCLAGRELFF.

J is TRBJ2-5 and V is TRBV5-4; weak D call: TRBD2 (6 bases). Germline V lookup: CDR1 SGHNT, CDR2 YYREEE (reference sequence). Between the trimmed V and J ends, which lost 6 bases and 0 bases, there was a span of 12 bases. The CDR3 has 14 amino acids. The CDR3 bases are TGTGCCAGCATCAGCTCTAGCGACCAAGAGACCCAGTACTTC. Translated, it gives CASISSSDQETQYF.

This clone turned up a few times. The chain recombines TRBV5-4 with TRBJ1-1, with unresolved D. Trimming took off 4 bases at V and 1 base at J, with 14 bases between the two ends. The CDR3 contains 15 residues. Germline-derived CDR1 and CDR2 are SGHNT and YYREEE (reference sequence). DNA of the CDR3: TGTGCCAGCAGCCCGCCCGACCGGAGGAACACTGAAGCTTTCTTT. Translating it yields CASSPPDRRNTEAFF. The whole variable domain, filled in from reference TRBV5-4 and TRBJ1-1, reads ETGVTQSPTHLIKTRGQQVTLRCSSQSGHNTVSWYQQALGQGPQFIFQYYREEENGRGNFPPRFSGLQFPNYSSELNVNALELDDSALYLCASSPPDRRNTEAFFGQGTRLTVV.

This chain uses TRBV4-2 with TRBJ1-5, with 7 positions matching TRBD1. The trim removed 1 base at V and 3 bases at J, leaving 3 bases unmatched. The CDR3 consists of 15 residues. From germline, CDR1 is LGHNA and CDR2 YNFKEQ. The CDR3: CASSQGTGDNQPQHF. CDR3 nucleotide sequence: TGTGCCAGCAGCCAAGGTACAGGGGACAATCAGCCCCAGCATTTT.

V is TRBV27 and J is TRBJ1-1, with a weak D call TRBD1 (6 bases). Germline assignment: CDR1 MNHEY and CDR2 SMNVEV (reference sequence). The CDR3 has 14 amino acids. With 3 bases removed from V and 4 bases from J, the gap between germline ends came to 12 bases. The CDR3 is CASSFYRAGTEAFF. The CDR3 coding sequence is TGTGCCAGCAGTTTTTACAGGGCGGGCACTGAAGCTTTCTTT.

The CDR3 loop reads CASSFYKRGEQFF. For the CDR3, the DNA is TGTGCCAGCAGCTTTTATAAGCGGGGTGAGCAGTTCTTC. J is TRBJ2-1 and V is TRBV7-2, with 7 nucleotides matching TRBD2. Germline CDR1 reads SGHTA; CDR2 reads FQGNSA. This CDR3 is built from 13 residues. Germline trimming cut 3 bases from V and 9 bases from J; bases unmatched to any gene: 5.

The rearrangement joins TRBV6-4 to TRBJ2-1; 7 nucleotides match TRBD2. This CDR3 has 15 amino acids. V shed 2 bases and J 5 bases; nucleotides not matched to a gene: 6. Per the germline V gene, CDR1 is MRHNA and CDR2 is SNTAGT. The CDR3 protein is CASSDNGEGNNEQFF. In DNA, the CDR3 is TGTGCCAGCAGTGACAACGGGGAGGGGAACAATGAGCAGTTCTTC.

The rearrangement links TRBV29-1 to TRBJ2-3; TRBD1 aligns across 7 bases. The J segment lost 0 bases and the V segment lost 6 bases, leaving 3 bases of the junction unmatched. CDR3 length: 13 residues. The germline V gene encodes CDR1 SQVTM and CDR2 ANQGSEA. In DNA form, the CDR3 reads TGCAGCGTGAGGGGACAGAGCACAGATACGCAGTATTTT. Encoded protein: CSVRGQSTDTQYF.

This chain links TRBV7-3 with TRBJ2-3; 13 nucleotides match TRBD2. The V gene's germline CDR1 is SGHTA and CDR2 FQGTGA. This CDR3 is built from 16 residues. Trimming cost V 5 bases and J 6 bases; bases outside gene matches: 8. CDR3: CASSIRLAGGLDTQYF. The CDR3 DNA follows: TGTGCCAGCAGCATACGACTAGCGGGGGGCCTGGATACGCAGTATTTT.

This chain uses TRBV19 with TRBJ2-2; 7 positions agree with TRBD2. The ends lost 8 bases at V and 7 bases at J; junction bases unmatched: 16. CDR3 length: 16 residues. From germline, CDR1 is LNHDA and CDR2 SQIVND (reference sequence). The DNA for the CDR3 is TGTGCCAGTTCCCAAGGGGCTAGCGGATATATCGGGGAGCTGTTTTTT. It codes for CASSQGASGYIGELFF.